This is a list of T cell receptor beta chains from one sample in a study of CD4 T cells in relation to SARS-CoV-2 and coronaviruses. These TCRs are of unknown antigen specificity. The repertoire was sequenced with immunoSEQ multiplex PCR; TCRdb's copy has only in-frame clones and lacks some. Of some 22,000 clones in the sample, around 80% were seen once. Source material: CD4+ T cells from PBMCs, cultured in vitro. These receptors all stem from a human donor in good health. Both conserved end residues are part of each CDR3. The D gene is left open where the match is weak. Rows give clone size only sometimes, using once, few, many, or a class for an expanded clone.

j_gene,d_gene,v_gene,abundance,CDR3aa,CDR3nt
TRBJ2-2,NA,TRBV7-2,NA,CASSSDPANTGELFF,TGTGCCAGCAGCTCCGATCCAGCCAACACCGGGGAGCTGTTTTTT
TRBJ2-1,TRBD2,TRBV19,NA,CASSIRGGSTYNEQFF,TGTGCCAGTAGTATCCGGGGGGGGAGTACCTACAATGAGCAGTTCTTC
TRBJ2-5,TRBD2,TRBV19,few,CASSMGLAGVETQYF,TGTGCCAGTAGTATGGGGCTAGCGGGAGTAGAGACCCAGTACTTC
TRBJ1-2,NA,TRBV19,few,CAIKKVGHYGYTF,TGTGCCATTAAGAAGGTGGGGCACTATGGCTACACCTTC
TRBJ1-1,TRBD1,TRBV18,few,CASSPPGTGGTEAFF,TGTGCCAGCTCACCACCCGGGACAGGGGGGACTGAAGCTTTCTTT
TRBJ1-5,NA,TRBV7-9,NA,CASSAGFTQPQHF,TGTGCCAGCAGTGCAGGGTTTACTCAGCCCCAGCATTTT
TRBJ2-7,NA,TRBV7-2,NA,CASSLGGTDTYEQYF,TGTGCCAGCAGCTTAGGGGGGACGGATACCTACGAGCAGTACTTC
TRBJ2-7,NA,TRBV7-3,NA,CASSSQQGNEQYF,TGTGCCAGCAGCTCCCAACAGGGAAACGAGCAGTACTTC
TRBJ2-1,NA,TRBV30,NA,CAWSVRSFSIYNEQFF,TGTGCCTGGAGTGTTAGGTCCTTTAGCATCTACAATGAGCAGTTCTTC
TRBJ2-4,TRBD2,TRBV6-6,NA,CASSLGGLAGGGTKNIQYF,TGTGCCAGCAGTCTAGGCGGACTAGCGGGAGGGGGGACCAAAAACATTCAGTACTTC
TRBJ2-1,NA,TRBV5-1,NA,CASSLVSGGNNEQFF,TGCGCCAGCAGCTTGGTTTCGGGGGGCAATAATGAGCAGTTCTTC
TRBJ2-1,NA,TRBV19,NA,CASSGVAGVNEQFF,TGTGCCAGTAGTGGGGTGGCAGGGGTCAATGAGCAGTTCTTC
TRBJ2-2,NA,TRBV3-1/TRBV3-2,NA,CASSQAISRLLAGELFF,TGTGCCAGCAGCCAAGCAATTTCCCGCCTATTAGCCGGGGAGCTGTTTTTT
TRBJ2-3,TRBD1,TRBV10-3,NA,CATLRDQGATDTQYF,TGTGCCACCCTCCGCGATCAGGGGGCAACAGATACGCAGTATTTT
TRBJ2-1,TRBD2,TRBV7-8,NA,CASSLVGLAGGGEQFF,TGTGCCAGCAGCTTAGTTGGGTTAGCGGGAGGAGGAGAGCAGTTCTTC
TRBJ1-1,TRBD1,TRBV25-1,few,CASSRSGQGVTFF,TGTGCCAGCTCCCGGTCGGGACAGGGGGTGACTTTCTTT
TRBJ2-1,TRBD1,TRBV5-4,NA,CASSTGTGNLYNEQFF,TGTGCCAGCAGCACCGGGACAGGGAATTTATACAATGAGCAGTTCTTC
TRBJ1-2,NA,TRBV27,few,CASSFRVNYGYTF,TGTGCCAGCAGTTTCCGGGTGAACTATGGCTACACCTTC
TRBJ1-1,NA,TRBV20-1,NA,CSARLNTEAFF,TGCAGTGCTAGGTTGAACACTGAAGCTTTCTTT
TRBJ2-7,TRBD1,TRBV10-2,NA,CASRPQGALAYEQYF,TGCGCCAGCAGACCACAGGGGGCCCTAGCCTACGAGCAGTACTTC
TRBJ2-6,NA,TRBV5-1,NA,CASTMEALLPGANVLTF,TGCGCCAGCACAATGGAGGCTCTTCTACCGGGGGCCAACGTCCTGACTTTC
TRBJ2-7,TRBD1,TRBV24-1,NA,CATRGQGGTDEQYF,TGTGCCACCAGAGGACAGGGGGGAACCGACGAGCAGTACTTC
TRBJ1-1,NA,TRBV18,NA,CASSPSGTMNTEAFF,TGTGCCAGCTCACCAAGTGGTACAATGAACACTGAAGCTTTCTTT
TRBJ1-3,NA,TRBV28,NA,CASSLWAAGGSGNTIYF,TGTGCCAGCAGTTTATGGGCTGCGGGGGGCTCTGGAAACACCATATATTTT
TRBJ2-1,NA,TRBV18,NA,CASSPFDGPIRSSYNEQFF,TGTGCCAGCTCACCATTCGACGGCCCAATACGGAGCTCCTACAATGAGCAGTTCTTC
TRBJ2-1,NA,TRBV5-6,NA,CASSLNRGQFF,TGTGCCAGCAGCTTGAATCGCGGGCAGTTCTTC
TRBJ1-5,NA,TRBV3-1/TRBV3-2,NA,CASSQERAQPQHF,TGTGCCAGCAGCCAAGAGCGCGCTCAGCCCCAGCATTTT
TRBJ2-3,TRBD2,TRBV6-2/TRBV6-3,NA,CASSYSMGREGRTDTQYF,TGTGCCAGCAGTTATTCGATGGGGCGGGAGGGCCGTACAGATACGCAGTATTTT
TRBJ1-2,NA,TRBV20-1,NA,CSASAGGNYGYTF,TGCAGTGCTAGTGCCGGGGGCAACTATGGCTACACCTTC
TRBJ2-1,NA,TRBV7-9,NA,CASRPGDNEQFF,TGTGCCAGCAGGCCCGGGGACAATGAGCAGTTCTTC
TRBJ1-1,NA,TRBV2,NA,CASSGAGLNTEAFF,TGTGCCAGCAGTGGGGCGGGATTGAACACTGAAGCTTTCTTT
TRBJ1-6,NA,TRBV27,NA,CASSPRIGGQNSPLHF,TGTGCCAGCAGCCCCCGGATTGGGGGGCAAAATTCACCCCTCCACTTT
TRBJ1-1,NA,TRBV6-5,NA,CASSYFGVAAHTEAFF,TGTGCCAGCAGTTACTTTGGCGTAGCGGCCCACACTGAAGCTTTCTTT
TRBJ2-7,TRBD1,TRBV12-5,NA,CASGQGTDYEQYF,TGTGCTAGTGGTCAGGGGACAGACTACGAGCAGTACTTC
TRBJ2-1,NA,TRBV24-1,NA,CATSDFFGDEQFF,TGTGCCACCAGTGATTTTTTCGGGGATGAGCAGTTCTTC
TRBJ2-3,NA,TRBV3-1/TRBV3-2,NA,CASNPRGTDTQYF,TGTGCCAGCAACCCACGGGGCACAGATACGCAGTATTTT
TRBJ1-2,NA,TRBV18,NA,CASSPPGILDYGYTF,TGTGCCAGCTCACCACCCGGGATATTAGACTATGGCTACACCTTC
TRBJ1-5,TRBD1,TRBV3-1/TRBV3-2,few,CASSQAGQGNQPQHF,TGTGCCAGCAGCCAGGCGGGACAGGGGAATCAGCCCCAGCATTTT
TRBJ1-1,NA,TRBV30,NA,CAWSMNTEAFF,TGTGCCTGGAGCATGAACACTGAAGCTTTCTTT